The 16 T cell receptor beta chains presented below share a single source sample, sequenced in a study of Ad26.COV2.S vaccination and SARS-CoV-2 variants. TCRdb's copy holds only in-frame clones and misses some; the assay was immunoSEQ multiplex PCR. The sample records 350,000 to 500,000 clones, roughly 91% being singletons. Treatment noted: over 15 received Ad26.COV2.S at low or high dose, single or two shots; 5 received placebo; per-sample allocation not given. Day 63 after the first injection of vaccine or placebo was the sampling time. The sequenced sample was peripheral blood, obtained in a trial of Ad26.COV2.S vaccine versus placebo. The source of these receptors is a person between 18 and 59 years old who received the Ad26.COV2.S COVID-19 vaccine or a placebo.

CDR3 residues: CASSRLQGVTEKLFF. The CDR3 bases are TGCGCCAGCAGCCGACTACAGGGGGTAACTGAAAAACTGTTTTTT. The genes are TRBV4-1 and TRBJ1-4; TRBD1 matches 8 bases. V lost 4 bases and J lost 7; bases outside the gene matches: 8. The CDR3 totals 15 residues. Germline V gene data show CDR1 as MGHRA and CDR2 as YSYEKL.

The chain couples TRBV9 to TRBJ2-7; D unresolved. From germline, CDR1 is SGDLS and CDR2 YYNGEE. The CDR3 runs 14 residues. V was shortened by 0 bases and J by 2 bases, with 9 bases between the two germline ends. The CDR3 is CASSVALFPYEQYF. The DNA of the CDR3 is TGTGCCAGCAGCGTAGCTCTTTTCCCCTACGAGCAGTACTTC.

V is TRBV5-6 and J is TRBJ2-6, with D hard to call. Germline CDR1 and CDR2: SGHDT and YYEEEE. V lost 4 bases, J lost 2 bases, and 4 bases lay in between. The CDR3 has 13 residues. CDR3 sequence: CASSLPGANVLTF. The CDR3 region has the DNA TGTGCCAGCAGCCTCCCTGGGGCCAACGTCCTGACTTTC.

The V and J genes are TRBV3-1 (or the pseudogene TRBV3-2) and TRBJ2-2, with unresolved D. The CDR3 is 11 residues long. Germline V gene sequence: CDR1 LGHDT, CDR2 YNNKEL (reference sequence). Trimming took 3 bases from V and 4 from J, leaving 0 bases between them. CDR3 sequence (DNA): TGTGCCAGCAGCCACACCGGGGAGCTGTTTTTT. It is translated as CASSHTGELFF.

Concerning this clone itself: This same CDR3 is encoded by further DNA sequences in the sample. V and J are TRBV27 and TRBJ1-1; unclear D gene. There are 13 residues in the CDR3. Trimming took off 3 bases at V and 1 base at J, with 6 bases between the two ends. Germline CDR1 and CDR2: MNHEY and SMNVEV (reference sequence). This CDR3 reads CASSFRRNTEAFF. CDR3 nucleotides: TGTGCCAGCAGTTTTCGACGGAACACTGAAGCTTTCTTT.

The chain recombines TRBV27 with TRBJ2-5, with TRBD2 as a possible D gene (6 bases). Trimming took 3 bases from V and 4 from J, leaving 18 bases between them. The CDR3 runs to 16 residues. Germline CDR1 reads MNHEY; CDR2 reads SMNVEV (reference sequence). The CDR3 bases are TGTGCCAGCAGTTTGGAACGATCGGGAGCTCGAGAGACCCAGTACTTC. Translated: CASSLERSGARETQYF.

The genes are TRBV7-9 and TRBJ2-5; no definite D call. V lost 1 base, J lost 2 bases, and 8 bases lay in between. This CDR3 is 14 amino acids long. Germline assignment: CDR1 SEHNR and CDR2 FQNEAQ (reference sequence). This chain's CDR3 is CASSLGVDQETQYF. For the CDR3, the DNA is TGTGCCAGCAGCTTAGGAGTTGATCAAGAGACCCAGTACTTC.

This clone came up a few times. The rearrangement uses TRBV9 and TRBJ2-2; 10 bases are shared with TRBD2. This CDR3 is 17 amino acids long. Germline V gene data show CDR1 as SGDLS and CDR2 as YYNGEE. The V segment lost 0 bases and the J segment 6 bases; nucleotides outside the gene matches: 8. The CDR3: CASSVAPLAGVSGELFF. CDR3 coding DNA: TGTGCCAGCAGCGTAGCGCCCCTAGCGGGAGTTTCCGGGGAGCTGTTTTTT.

The chain links TRBV5-1 to TRBJ1-6; TRBD1 matches at 9 bases. Per germline, CDR1 SGHRS and CDR2 YFSETQ. CDR3 size: 15 residues. V dropped 4 bases and J dropped 7; count of bases not matched to a gene: 6. CDR3 DNA sequence: TGCGCCAGCAGCCCGATGACAGGGGGAAATTCACCCCTCCACTTT. Amino acids: CASSPMTGGNSPLHF.

The chain combines TRBV6-2 or TRBV6-3 with TRBJ2-6; 7 nucleotides agree with TRBD1. The germline V gene has CDR1 MNHEY and CDR2 SVGEGT. The V and J ends lost 6 bases and 2 bases, in that order; junction bases with no gene match: 4. The CDR3 covers 15 residues. The CDR3 region is CASSATGAGANVLTF. DNA of the CDR3: TGTGCCAGCAGCGCAACAGGGGCTGGGGCCAACGTCCTGACTTTC.

The table lists this clone with a few counts. The sample contains more than one DNA sequence encoding this CDR3. The chain recombines TRBV7-3 with TRBJ2-3; possibly TRBD2 for D (5 bases). The ends were cut back, 0 bases at V and 1 base at J, with 5 bases in the middle. This CDR3 has 14 amino acids. Germline V gene lookup returns CDR1 SGHTA and CDR2 FQGTGA. The CDR3 region has the DNA TGTGCCAGCAGCTTAACCGGGGGCACAGATACGCAGTATTTT. Translation gives CASSLTGGTDTQYF.

The gene calls are TRBV6-2 or TRBV6-3 and TRBJ2-2, with D possibly being TRBD1 or TRBD2 (5 bases each). This CDR3 region has 14 residues. Germline V gives CDR1 MNHEY, CDR2 SVGEGT. With 0 bases removed from V and 4 bases from J, the gap between germline ends came to 6 bases. The CDR3 DNA sequence: TGTGCCAGCAGTTACTCGGGACGCACCGGGGAGCTGTTTTTT. Amino acid sequence: CASSYSGRTGELFF.

The genes are TRBV29-1 and TRBJ1-3; 8 nucleotides match TRBD1. J lost 1 base, V lost 1 base, and 12 bases had no gene match. Per germline, CDR1 SQVTM and CDR2 ANQGSEA. The CDR3 has 18 amino acids. CDR3 loop: CSVEAWGTGVLSGNTIYF. For the CDR3, the DNA is TGCAGCGTTGAAGCGTGGGGGACAGGCGTTCTTTCTGGAAACACCATATATTTT.

The chain recombines TRBV19 with TRBJ1-4; TRBD1 is a possible D gene (6 bases). Germline V gives CDR1 LNHDA, CDR2 SQIVND (reference sequence). Trimming removed 6 bases from V and 0 bases from J, with 20 bases in between. This CDR3 spans 18 amino acids. The CDR3 region has the DNA TGTGCCAGTAGCGGACCCCCGGGACACAGTGCAACTAATGAAAAACTGTTTTTT. Amino acid sequence: CASSGPPGHSATNEKLFF. The full variable domain, its missing parts supplied by reference TRBV19 and TRBJ1-4, is DGGITQSPKYLFRKEGQNVTLSCEQNLNHDAMYWYRQDPGQGLRLIYYSQIVNDFQKGDIAEGYSVSREKKESFPLTVTSAQKNPTAFYLCASSGPPGHSATNEKLFFGSGTQLSVL.

The chain joins TRBV2 to TRBJ2-1; TRBD2 matches 11 bases. CDR1 SNHLY and CDR2 FYNNEI come from the germline V gene. The CDR3 totals 15 residues. The V and J ends lost 6 bases and 4 bases, in that order; junction bases with no gene match: 5. The CDR3 protein is CASSPTSGGYNEQFF. The CDR3 nucleotides read TGTGCCAGCAGCCCAACTAGCGGGGGTTACAATGAGCAGTTCTTC.

The chain employs TRBV7-3 and TRBJ2-2; D remains ambiguous. The V gene's germline CDR1 is SGHTA and CDR2 FQGTGA. This CDR3 contains 12 residues. V was pared by 5 bases and J by 6 bases, with 7 bases between. CDR3 sequence: CASSNTPGELFF. In nucleotides, the CDR3 is TGTGCCAGCAGCAATACACCCGGGGAGCTGTTTTTT.